Listed here is a single TCR beta chain. These data belong to a study of blood T cell repertoires in COVID-19. The table came from immunoSEQ multiplex PCR; TCRdb's copy has only in-frame clones and leaves some out. The top ten hold approximately 26% of the sample, which has 150,000 to 200,000 clones, about three quarters seen once. Trimming took off 6 bases at V and 4 bases at J, with 12 bases between the two ends. The germline CDR1 and CDR2 sequences are SQVTM and ANQGSEA. The CDR3 length is 12 residues. The TCR originated in a woman in her 70s with acute or convalescent COVID-19. The source material was peripheral blood. The chain combines TRBV29-1 with TRBJ1-1, with a possible D match to TRBD1 (6 bases). DNA of the CDR3: TGCAGCGTCGTACAGGGATCCACTGAAGCTTTCTTT. This sequence encodes CSVVQGSTEAFF. The full variable domain, completed using reference TRBV29-1 and TRBJ1-1, is SAVISQKPSRDICQRGTSLTIQCQVDSQVTMMFWYRQQPGQSLTLIATANQGSEATYESGFVIDKFPISRPNLTFSTLTVSNMSPEDSSIYLCSVVQGSTEAFFGQGTRLTVV.